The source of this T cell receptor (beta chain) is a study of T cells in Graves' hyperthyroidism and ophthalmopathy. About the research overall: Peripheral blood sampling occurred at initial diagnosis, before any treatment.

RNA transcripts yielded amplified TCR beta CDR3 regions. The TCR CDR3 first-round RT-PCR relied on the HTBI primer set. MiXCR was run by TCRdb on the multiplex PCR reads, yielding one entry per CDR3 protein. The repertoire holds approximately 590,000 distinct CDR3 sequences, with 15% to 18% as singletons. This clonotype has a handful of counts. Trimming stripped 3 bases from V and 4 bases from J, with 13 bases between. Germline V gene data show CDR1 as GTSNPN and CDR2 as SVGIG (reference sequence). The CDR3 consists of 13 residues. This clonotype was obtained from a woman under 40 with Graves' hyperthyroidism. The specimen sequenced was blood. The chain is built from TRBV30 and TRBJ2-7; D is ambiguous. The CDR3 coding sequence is TGTGCCTGGAGCACGGACGGGCGATACGAGCAGTACTTC. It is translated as CAWSTDGRYEQYF.